This entry lists 26 T cell receptor beta chains sequenced from one sample in a study of tumor-infiltrating lymphocytes in localized non-small cell lung cancer. The method was immunoSEQ multiplex PCR; TCRdb's version includes in-frame clones alone and lacks a portion of them. The table shows approximately 12,000 clones, with roughly 80% occurring only once. Specimen: uninvolved lung tissue not adjacent to the tumor. Receptors were obtained from a human donor with non-small cell lung cancer.

This chain joins TRBV7-2 and TRBJ1-1; 7 nucleotides align to TRBD1. The CDR3 length is 15 residues. CDR1 and CDR2 from the germline V gene are SGHTA and FQGNSA. J was trimmed by 1 base and V by 0 bases; bases with no gene match: 2. The CDR3 protein is CASSLARDRNTEAFF. Here the CDR3 DNA reads TGTGCCAGCAGCTTAGCGCGGGACAGGAACACTGAAGCTTTCTTT.

The rearrangement joins TRBV6-4 to TRBJ2-3; TRBD2 aligns across 11 bases. The CDR3 has 15 amino acids. V lost 4 bases, J lost 4 bases, and 4 bases stayed unmatched. The germline gives CDR1 MRHNA, CDR2 SNTAGT. This CDR3 reads CASSAGTSGPDTQYF. The DNA of the CDR3 is TGTGCCAGCAGTGCCGGGACTAGCGGCCCAGATACGCAGTATTTT.

This clone came up a few times. CDR3 sequence (DNA): TGCGCCAGCAGAAGTGAGTATAATCAGCCCCAGCATTTT. Protein product: CASRSEYNQPQHF. The chain joins TRBV5-1 to TRBJ1-5; D uncertain. Trimming shortened V by 5 bases and J by 4 bases, and 10 bases separated the two germline ends. Germline CDR1 SGHRS, CDR2 YFSETQ. The CDR3 contains 13 residues.

CDR3: CASSSPGPPHTQYF. The CDR3 coding sequence is TGTGCCAGCAGCTCACCCGGGCCGCCCCATACGCAGTATTTT. V is TRBV7-2 and J is TRBJ2-3, with no clear D. In germline, CDR1 is SGHTA, CDR2 FQGNSA. Trimming left V 4 bases short and J 7 bases short, with 15 bases between. CDR3 length: 14 amino acids.

The chain carries TRBV5-5 and TRBJ2-1; D uncertain. CDR3 length: 12 amino acids. Germline V gives CDR1 SGHKS, CDR2 YYEKEE (reference sequence). Trimming took off 4 bases at V and 9 bases at J, with 11 bases between the two ends. The CDR3 DNA is TGTGCCAGCAGCGGCCCCCCCGGTGAGCAGTTCTTC. It encodes CASSGPPGEQFF.

V and J are TRBV5-3 and TRBJ1-1, with D perhaps TRBD1 (6 bases). TRBV5-3 is placed among ORFs of uncertain function. The V end was cut by 4 bases, the J end by 1 base, with 8 bases between. This CDR3 region has 13 residues. The DNA for the CDR3 is TGTGCCAGAAGCACAGGGCCGAACACTGAAGCTTTCTTT. Its protein product is CARSTGPNTEAFF.

J is TRBJ1-4 and V is TRBV19; D uncertain. The V gene lost 6 bases and the J gene lost 3 bases, with 8 bases spanning the gap. Per the germline V gene, CDR1 is LNHDA and CDR2 is SQIVND (reference sequence). The CDR3 is 13 amino acids. This CDR3 reads CASSISANEKLFF. The CDR3 DNA reads as TGTGCCAGTAGCATATCGGCTAATGAAAAACTGTTTTTT.

This chain links TRBV30 with TRBJ1-4, with D possibly matching TRBD1 (5 bases). V was clipped by 3 bases and J by 6 bases, with 14 bases between them. Germline values: CDR1 GTSNPN, CDR2 SVGIG (reference sequence). CDR3 length: 14 residues. The CDR3 sequence is CAWSAGPLDEKLFF. The CDR3 bases are TGTGCCTGGAGCGCGGGACCTTTGGATGAAAAACTGTTTTTT.

This chain connects TRBV2 to TRBJ2-3, with D perhaps matching TRBD2 (6 bases). The germline gives CDR1 SNHLY, CDR2 FYNNEI. The ends were cut back, 6 bases at V and 0 bases at J, with 13 bases in the middle. The CDR3 is 15 residues long. CDR3 in amino acids: CASSAGPHSTDTQYF. The CDR3 DNA reads as TGTGCCAGCAGCGCGGGACCCCATAGCACAGATACGCAGTATTTT. The variable domain in full, with the rest retrieved from reference TRBV2 and TRBJ2-3, is EPEVTQTPSHQVTQMGQEVILRCVPISNHLYFYWYRQILGQKVEFLVSFYNNEISEKSEIFDDQFSVERPDGSNFTLKIRSTKLEDSAMYFCASSAGPHSTDTQYFGPGTRLTVL.

A remark on this clone: At the DNA level, this CDR3 is encoded by other sequences in the same sample as well. The J gene is TRBJ1-2, the V gene TRBV4-3; D is uncertain. CDR1 and CDR2 from the germline V gene are LGHNA and YSLEER. The CDR3 consists of 16 residues. Deletions cut 0 bases from V and 0 bases from J, with 11 bases between. CDR3 nucleotide sequence: TGCGCCAGCAGCCAAGATCAAAGGGAAACTAACTATGGCTACACCTTC. Residues: CASSQDQRETNYGYTF.

V is TRBV2 and J is TRBJ2-7; D may correspond to TRBD1 or TRBD2 (6 bases each). The V end lost 4 bases, the J end lost 6 bases, and 13 bases lay between the germline ends. The CDR3 contains 13 residues. Germline V lookup: CDR1 SNHLY, CDR2 FYNNEI. Here the CDR3 reads CASSGVGGSEQYF. CDR3 in DNA: TGTGCCAGCAGTGGGGTCGGGGGCAGCGAGCAGTACTTC.

The chain uses TRBV5-1 and TRBJ1-1; 7 nucleotides align to TRBD1. Germline CDR1 SGHRS, CDR2 YFSETQ. V was clipped by 2 bases and J by 1 base; unmatched bases: 5. The CDR3 extends over 15 amino acids. In DNA form, the CDR3 reads TGCGCCAGCAGCTTAACCGGGACAGCGAACACTGAAGCTTTCTTT. It encodes CASSLTGTANTEAFF. The whole variable domain, remainder taken from reference TRBV5-1 and TRBJ1-1, is KAGVTQTPRYLIKTRGQQVTLSCSPISGHRSVSWYQQTPGQGLQFLFEYFSETQRNKGNFPGRFSGRQFSNSRSEMNVSTLELGDSALYLCASSLTGTANTEAFFGQGTRLTVV.

V and J are TRBV7-2 and TRBJ1-5, with D perhaps TRBD1 (5 bases). This CDR3 is 15 amino acids long. CDR1 and CDR2 (germline): SGHTA, FQGNSA. Trimming took 6 bases from V and 4 from J, leaving 16 bases between them. The CDR3 DNA sequence: TGTGCCAGCAGTTTATCCAGGGCGGGGAATCAGCCCCAGCATTTT. It yields the protein CASSLSRAGNQPQHF.

This chain links TRBV13 with TRBJ1-1, with 8 nucleotides matching TRBD1. Germline CDR1 reads PRHDT; CDR2 reads FYEKMQ (reference sequence). The CDR3 length is 14 residues. V trimming: 0 bases; J trimming: 3 bases; junction bases outside the gene matches: 0. The CDR3 DNA is TGTGCCAGCAGCTTAGGGGACAGGGACACTGAAGCTTTCTTT. Residues: CASSLGDRDTEAFF.

The V gene is TRBV6-6, the J gene TRBJ2-3; D uncertain. Germline CDR1 MNHNY, CDR2 SVGAGI (reference sequence). CDR3 size: 12 residues. V lost 8 bases and J 6 bases, leaving 12 bases between the germline ends. CDR3 region: CASGSTTDTQYF. CDR3 coding DNA: TGTGCCAGCGGATCAACTACGGATACGCAGTATTTT.

The chain carries TRBV10-3 and TRBJ1-3, with D maybe TRBD1 (6 bases). In germline, CDR1 is ENHRY, CDR2 SYGVKD. V shed 3 bases and J shed 2 bases, with 11 bases lying between them. The CDR3 totals 15 residues. CDR3 sequence reads: CAISEGGEPGNTIYF. The CDR3 region has the DNA TGTGCCATCAGTGAAGGGGGGGAGCCTGGAAACACCATATATTTT.

This clone was picked up one time. This chain links TRBV5-6 with TRBJ1-2; tentatively, D is TRBD1 (5 bases). This CDR3 comprises 15 residues. Trimming took 0 bases from V and 0 from J, leaving 9 bases between them. Germline V gene lookup returns CDR1 SGHDT and CDR2 YYEEEE. CDR3 in amino acids: CASSLAQVANYGYTF. CDR3 nucleotide sequence: TGTGCCAGCAGCTTGGCACAGGTGGCTAACTATGGCTACACCTTC.

The chain is built from TRBV29-1 and TRBJ1-1; no definite D call. Germline V lookup: CDR1 SQVTM, CDR2 ANQGSEA. The V end lost 2 bases, the J end lost 1 base, and 11 bases lay between the germline ends. CDR3 length: 14 amino acids. CDR3: CSVELPGKNTEAFF. The CDR3 DNA is TGCAGCGTTGAACTTCCAGGAAAGAACACTGAAGCTTTCTTT.

The genes are TRBV7-8 and TRBJ1-5; D gene uncertain. Germline V gene lookup returns CDR1 SGHVS and CDR2 FQNEAQ. The CDR3 is 12 amino acids. V lost 2 bases to trimming and J lost 7 bases, with 6 bases between them. Written as DNA, the CDR3 is TGTGCCAGCAGCTTATTGGAACAGCCCCAGCATTTT. Translated, it gives CASSLLEQPQHF.

The gene calls are TRBV2 and TRBJ1-2, with a tentative D call TRBD1 (6 bases). The CDR3 loop spans 14 amino acids. Germline assignment: CDR1 SNHLY and CDR2 FYNNEI. Trimming shortened V by 1 base and J by 8 bases, and 14 bases separated the two germline ends. CDR3: CASSEEGGTRGYTF. In nucleotides, the CDR3 is TGTGCCAGCAGTGAAGAGGGGGGAACTAGGGGCTACACCTTC.

The genes are TRBV4-1 and TRBJ1-2; D is ambiguous. This CDR3 has 13 residues. CDR1 and CDR2 from the germline V gene are MGHRA and YSYEKL. Trimming left V 4 bases short and J 2 bases short, with 8 bases between. The CDR3: CASSLTANYGYTF. The CDR3 coding sequence is TGCGCCAGCAGCCTGACTGCAAACTATGGCTACACCTTC.

The chain recombines TRBV19 with TRBJ2-1; 9 positions match TRBD2. The ends lost 5 bases at V and 9 bases at J; junction bases unmatched: 14. The CDR3 is made up of 16 amino acids. The V gene's germline CDR1 is LNHDA and CDR2 SQIVND (reference sequence). CDR3 region: CASSLRAGGGAGEQFF. DNA of the CDR3: TGTGCCAGTAGTCTCCGAGCTGGCGGGGGGGCCGGTGAGCAGTTCTTC.

The chain joins TRBV7-2 to TRBJ2-7, with TRBD2 identical over 10 bases. There are 16 residues in the CDR3. V lost 3 bases, J lost 6 bases, and 11 bases stayed unmatched. Germline V lookup: CDR1 SGHTA, CDR2 FQGNSA. DNA of the CDR3: TGTGCCAGCAGCTTCTCAGGACTAGCGGCGGGGGTCGAGCAGTACTTC. The encoded protein is CASSFSGLAAGVEQYF.

The chain joins TRBV2 to TRBJ1-5, with 8 nucleotides matching TRBD1. The CDR3 is made up of 15 amino acids. V shed 7 bases and J 2 bases; nucleotides not matched to a gene: 7. Germline V CDR1 and CDR2: SNHLY, FYNNEI. Written as DNA, the CDR3 is TGTGCCAGCACCTCAGGGGGCAGTGGCAATCAGCCCCAGCATTTT. Translation gives CASTSGGSGNQPQHF.

This clone appeared once. The rearrangement joins TRBV9 to TRBJ2-1, with D perhaps TRBD1 (6 bases). Germline V gene sequence: CDR1 SGDLS, CDR2 YYNGEE. V dropped 3 bases and J dropped 0 bases, with 13 bases sitting between them. CDR3 size: 16 residues. In DNA form, the CDR3 reads TGTGCCAGCAGCGCCCTGGACAGAAGCTCCTACAATGAGCAGTTCTTC. It encodes CASSALDRSSYNEQFF.

The chain has TRBV9 and TRBJ2-1; a possible D gene is TRBD2 (6 bases). The V end lost 2 bases, the J end lost 10 bases, and 10 bases lay between the germline ends. Germline V gene data show CDR1 as SGDLS and CDR2 as YYNGEE. The CDR3 sequence is 12 residues long. The CDR3 here is CASSVRGGEQFF. The CDR3, as DNA: TGTGCCAGCAGCGTCCGGGGAGGCGAGCAGTTCTTC.